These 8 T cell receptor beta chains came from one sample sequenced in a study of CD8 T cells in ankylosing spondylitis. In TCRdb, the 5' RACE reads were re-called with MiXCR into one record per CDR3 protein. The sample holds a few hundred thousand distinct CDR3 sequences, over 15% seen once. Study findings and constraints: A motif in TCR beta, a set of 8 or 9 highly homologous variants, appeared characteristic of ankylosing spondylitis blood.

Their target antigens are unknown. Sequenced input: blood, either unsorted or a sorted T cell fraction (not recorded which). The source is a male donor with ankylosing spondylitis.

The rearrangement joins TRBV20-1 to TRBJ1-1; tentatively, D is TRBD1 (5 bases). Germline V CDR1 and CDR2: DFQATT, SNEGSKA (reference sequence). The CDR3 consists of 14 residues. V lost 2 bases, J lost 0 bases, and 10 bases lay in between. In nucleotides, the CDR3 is TGCAGTGCTAGACAGGGACGGATGAACACTGAAGCTTTCTTT. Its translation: CSARQGRMNTEAFF.

The CDR3 nucleotides read TGTGCCAGCAGTCCCCCGGGACTAGCGGGAGGGTATGAGCAGTTCTTC. This gives the protein CASSPPGLAGGYEQFF. The V and J genes are TRBV27 and TRBJ2-1, with 16 bases lining up with TRBD2. The V and J ends lost 5 bases and 8 bases, in that order; junction bases with no gene match: 6. The germline V gene encodes CDR1 MNHEY and CDR2 SMNVEV (reference sequence). The CDR3 covers 16 residues.

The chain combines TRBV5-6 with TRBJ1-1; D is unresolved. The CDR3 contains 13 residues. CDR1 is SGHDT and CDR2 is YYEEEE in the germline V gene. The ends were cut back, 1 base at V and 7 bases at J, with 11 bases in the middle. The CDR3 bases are TGTGCCAGCAGCTTGTTTTCACATATTGAAGCTTTCTTT. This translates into CASSLFSHIEAFF.

The CDR3 bases are TGTGCCAGCAGCTTGGGACAGGGCTCGTCTGGCTACACCTTC. This gives the protein CASSLGQGSSGYTF. The chain links TRBV7-2 to TRBJ1-2, with TRBD1 identical over 9 bases. Germline CDR1 is SGHTA and CDR2 is FQGNSA. V shed 3 bases, J shed 7 bases, and the junction held 6 bases outside the gene matches. The CDR3 has 14 residues.

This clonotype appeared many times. CDR3 sequence: CASSLPGVDTQYF. Written as DNA, the CDR3 is TGTGCCAGCAGCTTACCGGGAGTAGATACGCAGTATTTT. The chain is built from TRBV7-2 and TRBJ2-3, with D possibly TRBD2 on 6 matching bases. The germline V gene encodes CDR1 SGHTA and CDR2 FQGNSA. CDR3 length: 13 residues. V was clipped by 2 bases and J by 5 bases, with 8 bases between them.

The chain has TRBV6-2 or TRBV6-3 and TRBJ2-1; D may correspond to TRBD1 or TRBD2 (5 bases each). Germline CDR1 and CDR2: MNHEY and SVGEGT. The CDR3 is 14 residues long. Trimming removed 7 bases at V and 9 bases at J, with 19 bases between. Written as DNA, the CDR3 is TGTGCCAGCACCGAAGGGACGGCAAAGCTTGAGCAGTTCTTC. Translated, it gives CASTEGTAKLEQFF.

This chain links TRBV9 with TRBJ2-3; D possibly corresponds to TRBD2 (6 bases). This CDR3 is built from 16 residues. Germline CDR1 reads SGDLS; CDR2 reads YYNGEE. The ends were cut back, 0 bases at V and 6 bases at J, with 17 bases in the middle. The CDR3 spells CASSVAPSGGEDTQYF. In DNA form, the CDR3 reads TGTGCCAGCAGCGTAGCCCCGAGCGGAGGGGAGGATACGCAGTATTTT.

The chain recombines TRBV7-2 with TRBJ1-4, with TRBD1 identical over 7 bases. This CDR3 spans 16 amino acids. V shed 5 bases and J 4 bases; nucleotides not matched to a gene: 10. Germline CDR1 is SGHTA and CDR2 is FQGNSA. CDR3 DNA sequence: TGTGCCAGCAGCCCAGCGGGGGACAGCTATAATGAAAAACTGTTTTTT. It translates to CASSPAGDSYNEKLFF.